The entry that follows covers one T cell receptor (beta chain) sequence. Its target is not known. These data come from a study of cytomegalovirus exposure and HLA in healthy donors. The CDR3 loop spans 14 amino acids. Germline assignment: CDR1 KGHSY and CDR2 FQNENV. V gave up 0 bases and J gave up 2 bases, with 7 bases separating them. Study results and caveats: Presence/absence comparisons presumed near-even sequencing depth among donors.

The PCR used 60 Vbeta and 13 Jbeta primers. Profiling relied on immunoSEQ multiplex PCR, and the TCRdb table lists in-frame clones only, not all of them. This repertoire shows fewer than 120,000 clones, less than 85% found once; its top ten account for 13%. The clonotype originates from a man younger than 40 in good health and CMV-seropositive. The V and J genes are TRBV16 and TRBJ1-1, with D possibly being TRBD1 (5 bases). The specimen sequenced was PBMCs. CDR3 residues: CASSQSGLNTEAFF. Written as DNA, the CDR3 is TGTGCCAGCAGCCAATCGGGACTCAACACTGAAGCTTTCTTT.